The 27 T cell receptor beta chains below all came from one sample that was sequenced in a study of Graves' ophthalmopathy and Graves' hyperthyroidism. The sequenced template was RNA, covering the TCR beta CDR3 region. Scientists carried out first-round RT-PCR using HTBI primers and then a second-round multiplex PCR. TCRdb re-derived calls from the multiplex PCR reads in MiXCR, one entry per CDR3 protein. The sample carries about 740,000 distinct CDR3 sequences, 35% to 50% recorded once. Input material: peripheral blood. The source is an adult man with Graves' ophthalmopathy.

The CDR3 spells CSVGGESRNTEAFF. The CDR3 DNA sequence: TGCAGCGTGGGGGGGGAGAGCAGAAACACTGAAGCTTTCTTT. The chain combines TRBV29-1 with TRBJ1-1, with D maybe TRBD1 (5 bases). Trimming stripped 6 bases from V and 2 bases from J, with 16 bases between. This CDR3 comprises 14 residues. Looked up from germline, CDR1 is SQVTM and CDR2 is ANQGSEA.

This rearrangement joins TRBV7-9 to TRBJ2-2, with 12 bases identical to TRBD2. Per germline, CDR1 SEHNR and CDR2 FQNEAQ (reference sequence). CDR3 size: 17 residues. V gave up 0 bases and J gave up 5 bases; unmatched junction bases: 4. The CDR3 bases are TGTGCCAGCAGCTTAGCGCGACTAGCGGGAGAAACCGGGGAGCTGTTTTTT. Its translation: CASSLARLAGETGELFF.

The gene calls are TRBV7-2 and TRBJ2-5; maybe TRBD1 (5 bases). V shed 4 bases and J shed 5 bases, with 14 bases lying between them. The CDR3 runs 14 residues. Germline V lookup: CDR1 SGHTA, CDR2 FQGNSA. This CDR3 reads CASSSYEGVETQYF. CDR3 coding DNA: TGTGCCAGCAGCTCCTACGAAGGGGTTGAGACCCAGTACTTC.

As regards this clonotype: Germline and junction disagree at one end, which may indicate a read error. The chain employs TRBV5-6 and TRBJ1-1; TRBD1 matches at 11 bases. This CDR3 has 15 amino acids. Germline V gene lookup returns CDR1 SGHDT and CDR2 YYEEEE. CDR3 region: CASRRTGGSNTEAFF. In DNA, the CDR3 is TGTGCAAGCAGGAGGACAGGGGGCTCGAACACTGAAGCTTTCTTT.

The CDR3 protein is CAISEFVLYSYEQYF. CDR3 bases: TGTGCCATCAGTGAGTTTGTCCTATACTCCTACGAGCAGTACTTC. The V call is TRBV10-3, the J call TRBJ2-7; D remains ambiguous. The CDR3 totals 15 residues. Germline V gene data show CDR1 as ENHRY and CDR2 as SYGVKD. The ends were cut back, 1 base at V and 0 bases at J, with 10 bases in the middle.

A note on this clonotype: Given the absence of the conserved phenylalanine or tryptophan at the CDR3 end, a read error is likely. The chain is built from TRBV7-2 and TRBJ2-6; the match to TRBD2 covers 13 bases. V gave up 1 base and J gave up 0 bases; unmatched junction bases: 6. The CDR3 has 20 amino acids. The germline V gene has CDR1 SGHTA and CDR2 FQGNSA. CDR3 residues: CASSLVLGLAGISGANVLTS. The CDR3 DNA sequence: TGTGCCAGCAGCTTAGTGTTGGGACTAGCGGGAATCTCTGGGGCCAACGTCCTGACTTCC.

This clonotype was seen repeatedly, ten times or more. The V and J genes are TRBV2 and TRBJ2-2; D gene uncertain. CDR3 length: 11 residues. V was pared by 7 bases and J by 7 bases, with 7 bases between. Germline V gene lookup returns CDR1 SNHLY and CDR2 FYNNEI. The CDR3: CASIRIGELFF. CDR3 bases: TGTGCCAGCATTCGGATCGGGGAGCTGTTTTTT.

This clonotype was recorded only once. At one end the junction does not follow the germline gene, possibly because of a read error. The gene calls are TRBV25-1 and TRBJ1-1; no clear D gene. The CDR3 extends over 13 amino acids. The V gene's germline CDR1 is MGHDK and CDR2 SYGVNS. The DNA of the CDR3 is TGTGCCAGCAGCCAAGCGACGGACGCTGAGGCTTTCTTT. This encodes CASSQATDAEAFF.

The chain uses TRBV6-1 and TRBJ1-3; 9 bases map to TRBD1. Trimming at V came to 8 bases and at J to 5 bases, leaving 13 bases not matched to a gene. Looked up from germline, CDR1 is MNHNS and CDR2 is SASEGT. The CDR3 length is 16 residues. The CDR3 bases are TGTGCCAGCGGCTCTACCGGGACAGGGATGAGAAACACCATATATTTT. This codes for CASGSTGTGMRNTIYF.

The chain employs TRBV29-1 and TRBJ1-2; D gene ambiguous. The germline V gene has CDR1 SQVTM and CDR2 ANQGSEA. There are 15 residues in the CDR3. Trimming shortened V by 5 bases and J by 6 bases, and 22 bases separated the two germline ends. The CDR3 nucleotides read TGCAGCGTTTGGCGGGCGTCCGGGGAAATCGATGGCTACACCTTC. Protein product: CSVWRASGEIDGYTF.

The table lists this clonotype with many counts. Sequence at one end of the junction differs from germline and may be a read error. J is TRBJ1-2 and V is TRBV2; 7 bases map to TRBD1. Germline lookup yields CDR1 SNHLY and CDR2 FYNNEI. This CDR3 region has 13 residues. The CDR3 DNA reads as TGTGCCAGCAGGGAAGGGACAGACTATGGCTACACCTTC. Its protein product is CASREGTDYGYTF.

Comment on this clonotype: A single base separates this from a much larger clone, so it may be a read error. The conserved closing phenylalanine or tryptophan is absent in this CDR3, likely reflecting a read error. V usage is TRBV29-1 and J usage is TRBJ1-1; the D gene is possibly TRBD1 (6 bases). The CDR3 loop spans 12 amino acids. Germline assignment: CDR1 SQVTM and CDR2 ANQGSEA. Trimming pared 1 base from V and 6 bases from J, leaving 9 bases between. In DNA form, the CDR3 reads TGCAGCGTTGAAGTCAGGGGCGCTGAAGCTTTCCTT. Encoded protein: CSVEVRGAEAFL.

This clonotype was seen repeatedly, ten times or more. This chain joins TRBV24-1 and TRBJ2-5, with 13 bases that match TRBD2. Germline lookup yields CDR1 KGHDR and CDR2 SFDVKD. After removal of 4 bases from V and 4 bases from J, the junction contained 2 bases not matched to a gene. CDR3 length: 15 amino acids. This chain's CDR3 is CATSDGLAGVETQYF. Here the CDR3 DNA reads TGTGCCACCAGTGACGGACTAGCGGGGGTAGAGACCCAGTACTTC.

The V call is TRBV7-9, the J call TRBJ2-7, with D maybe TRBD2 (6 bases). This CDR3 has 14 residues. Trimming shortened V by 3 bases and J by 9 bases, and 18 bases separated the two germline ends. CDR1 is SEHNR and CDR2 is FQNEAQ in the germline V gene (reference sequence). The CDR3 DNA is TGTGCCAGCAGCTTTGGGACTTTTTCCGGCGGGCAGTACTTC. This gives the protein CASSFGTFSGGQYF.

In nucleotides, the CDR3 is TGTGCCAGTAGTATAGGTAGCGGAGCGAACACCGGGGAGCTGTTTTTT. It yields the protein CASSIGSGANTGELFF. The chain couples TRBV19 to TRBJ2-2; tentatively, D is TRBD2 (6 bases). The V end was cut by 1 base, the J end by 0 bases, with 9 bases between. Germline lookup yields CDR1 LNHDA and CDR2 SQIVND (reference sequence). This CDR3 comprises 16 residues.

CDR3 loop: CATSDPRDRYGYTF. In DNA, the CDR3 is TGTGCCACCAGTGATCCCAGGGACCGCTATGGCTACACCTTC. The chain employs TRBV24-1 and TRBJ1-2, with D tentatively TRBD1 (5 bases). The CDR3 length is 14 residues. Germline lookup yields CDR1 KGHDR and CDR2 SFDVKD. Trimming stripped 3 bases from V and 4 bases from J, with 11 bases between.

The chain joins TRBV6-1 to TRBJ2-6, with 12 positions matching TRBD1. V lost 5 bases, J lost 2 bases, and 4 bases stayed unmatched. The CDR3 sequence is 17 residues long. Germline CDR1 reads MNHNS; CDR2 reads SASEGT. CDR3 in amino acids: CASSPGQGAPGANVLTF. Written as DNA, the CDR3 is TGTGCCAGCAGTCCGGGACAGGGGGCGCCTGGGGCCAACGTCCTGACTTTC.

This clonotype has at least ten counts. V is TRBV25-1 and J is TRBJ2-2; no reliable D call. The V end was cut by 2 bases, the J end by 4 bases, with 5 bases between. The CDR3 loop spans 13 amino acids. Germline CDR1 MGHDK, CDR2 SYGVNS. CDR3 region: CASSEQVTGELFF. DNA of the CDR3: TGTGCCAGCAGTGAACAGGTCACCGGGGAGCTGTTTTTT.

In its sample, this clonotype was seen many times. Since the CDR3 does not end with the conserved phenylalanine or tryptophan, this likely comes from a read error. The DNA is omitted, as the CDR3 cannot be located on it reliably, and the CDR3 follows TCRdb's listing. The chain employs TRBV2 and TRBJ2-7; TRBD2 was called by the table and not checked on the DNA. 12 amino acids form the CDR3, both terminal residues included. CDR1 is SNHLY, CDR2 FYNNEI, per germline. The CDR3 reads CASSSEARGLAA.

This clonotype was counted at least ten times. The V and J genes are TRBV9 and TRBJ1-1; D call uncertain. The CDR3 is made up of 15 amino acids. Germline V gene sequence: CDR1 SGDLS, CDR2 YYNGEE. With 0 bases removed from V and 0 bases from J, the gap between germline ends came to 9 bases. CDR3 region: CASSVGQFMNTEAFF. CDR3 DNA: TGTGCCAGCAGCGTAGGGCAGTTTATGAACACTGAAGCTTTCTTT.

This clonotype was observed a handful of times. The V call is TRBV6-5, the J call TRBJ1-2, with a tentative D call TRBD1 (6 bases). Trimming took 2 bases from V and 6 from J, leaving 13 bases between them. The CDR3 contains 14 residues. Germline loops: CDR1 MNHEY, CDR2 SVGAGI. This CDR3 reads CASSYRGTRDGYTF. Here the CDR3 DNA reads TGTGCCAGCAGTTACCGCGGGACAAGGGATGGCTACACCTTC.

On this clonotype: A clone one base away is much larger, so this may be a read error. The chain combines TRBV29-1 with TRBJ2-7; D gene uncertain. The CDR3 has 10 residues. Germline V gives CDR1 SQVTM, CDR2 ANQGSEA. The germline V and J ends were trimmed by 6 bases and 3 bases, with 6 bases remaining between them. The CDR3 coding sequence is TGCAGCGTCACGAACTACGAGCAGTACTTC. Its translation: CSVTNYEQYF.

Worth noting for this clonotype: Lacking the conserved final phenylalanine or tryptophan, this CDR3 likely reflects a read error. V usage is TRBV9 and J usage is TRBJ2-5, with 7 bases lining up with TRBD1. Germline loops: CDR1 SGDLS, CDR2 YYNGEE. The J segment lost 4 bases and the V segment lost 2 bases, leaving 8 bases of the junction unmatched. The CDR3 is made up of 15 amino acids. The CDR3 loop is CASSVSQGVRETQYV. CDR3 coding DNA: TGTGCCAGCAGCGTGAGCCAGGGGGTACGAGAGACCCAGTACGTC.

In this sample, this clonotype turned up a few times. Its ends do not fully match the called genes, so a read error is possible. The chain carries TRBV10-3 and TRBJ2-7; 8 nucleotides agree with TRBD2. Germline lookup yields CDR1 ENHRY and CDR2 SYGVKD. CDR3 length: 15 residues. The CDR3 sequence is CASSLYPGGAAEQYF. The CDR3 DNA sequence: TGTGCCAGCAGTCTATACCCCGGGGGGGCAGCCGAGCAGTACTTC.

The V and J genes are TRBV7-9 and TRBJ1-1; D not resolved. The CDR3 is made up of 15 amino acids. The V end was cut by 3 bases, the J end by 3 bases, with 14 bases between. Germline-derived CDR1 and CDR2 are SEHNR and FQNEAQ (reference sequence). CDR3 DNA: TGTGCCAGCAGCTTCGGGCGGGGTTGGGACACTGAAGCTTTCTTT. This encodes CASSFGRGWDTEAFF.

The chain joins TRBV25-1 to TRBJ1-6, with 7 bases matching TRBD1. Germline lookup yields CDR1 MGHDK and CDR2 SYGVNS. This CDR3 is 15 amino acids long. Unmatched junction bases numbered 10, after V lost 5 bases and J lost 9 bases. CDR3 sequence reads: CASSLSGTAGSPLHF. The CDR3 nucleotides read TGTGCCAGCAGTTTATCGGGGACAGCTGGTTCACCCCTCCACTTT. The entire variable domain, with the rest obtained from reference TRBV25-1 and TRBJ1-6, is as follows: EADIYQTPRYLVIGTGKKITLECSQTMGHDKMYWYQQDPGMELHLIHYSYGVNSTEKGDLSSESTVSRIRTEHFPLTLESARPSHTSQYLCASSLSGTAGSPLHFGNGTRLTVT.

V usage is TRBV6-6 and J usage is TRBJ1-2; D is possibly TRBD1 (5 bases). Germline values: CDR1 MNHNY, CDR2 SVGAGI (reference sequence). Trimming pared 6 bases from V and 3 bases from J, leaving 11 bases between. The CDR3 spans 13 residues. The CDR3 is CASSQTQDYGYTF. The CDR3 DNA reads as TGTGCCAGCAGCCAAACACAGGACTATGGCTACACCTTC.